The next 11 T cell receptor beta chains were all read from a single sample in a study of breast tumors, draining lymph nodes, adjacent tissues. Each CDR3 protein is one row after TCRdb ran MiXCR on the multiplex PCR reads. The sample has about 15,000 distinct CDR3 sequences, roughly 45% seen once. The source material was tumor-adjacent breast tissue. Receptor source: a female donor with breast cancer. Some clones in this sample may be carry-over from other donors' samples.

This chain links TRBV5-1 with TRBJ2-7; no definite D call. V lost 5 bases to trimming and J lost 3 bases, with 9 bases between them. CDR1 is SGHRS and CDR2 is YFSETQ in the germline V gene. The CDR3 contains 12 residues. CDR3 coding DNA: TGCGCCAGCAGGGGTAAGGGCTACGAGCAGTACTTC. Its protein product is CASRGKGYEQYF.

The chain recombines TRBV20-1 with TRBJ2-7; weak D call: TRBD2 (6 bases). Germline V gene sequence: CDR1 DFQATT, CDR2 SNEGSKA (reference sequence). The CDR3 extends over 16 amino acids. Trimming removed 6 bases at V and 5 bases at J, with 26 bases between. The CDR3 reads CSAIGQGGSGGDEQYF. In DNA, the CDR3 is TGCAGTGCAATCGGGCAGGGAGGTAGCGGTGGAGACGAGCAGTACTTC.

As regards this clonotype: Since a much larger clone is just one base distant, this may be a read error. The chain employs TRBV5-5 and TRBJ1-6; perhaps TRBD1 as D (5 bases). CDR1 and CDR2 (germline): SGHKS, YYEKEE (reference sequence). The CDR3 is 15 amino acids. CDR3 amino acids: CASSLARAPNSPLRF. In DNA form, the CDR3 reads TGTGCCAGCAGCTTGGCCAGGGCCCCGAATTCACCCCTCCGCTTT.

The rearrangement uses TRBV14 and TRBJ1-6; unclear D gene. The CDR3 is 13 amino acids. Germline-derived CDR1 and CDR2 are SGHDN and FVKESK. V was trimmed by 5 bases and J by 14 bases, leaving 16 bases between them. The CDR3 spells CASSAGLGRSLHF. DNA for the CDR3: TGTGCCAGCAGCGCCGGGCTAGGGAGGTCCCTCCACTTT.

Comment on this clonotype: At one boundary the junction diverges from the germline segment, which might be a read error. The rearrangement links TRBV24-1 to TRBJ2-1; D unclear. This CDR3 contains 9 residues. CDR1 and CDR2 (germline): KGHDR, SFDVKD. The CDR3 coding sequence is TGCCCACTACGCAATGAGCAGTTCTTC. Amino acids: CPLRNEQFF.

The J gene is TRBJ1-2, the V gene TRBV20-1, with 7 positions matching TRBD1. The CDR3 is 14 residues long. J gave up 2 bases and V 6 bases, and 9 bases lay outside the gene matches. CDR1 is DFQATT and CDR2 is SNEGSKA in the germline V gene (reference sequence). CDR3 in amino acids: CSAPPGQTNYGYTF. CDR3 DNA sequence: TGCAGTGCACCACCGGGACAGACGAACTATGGCTACACCTTC.

This clonotype was detected ten times or more. The chain links TRBV12-3 or TRBV12-4 to TRBJ2-5; tentatively, D is TRBD2 (6 bases). V was cut by 3 bases and J by 7 bases, with 12 bases left in between. The CDR3 loop spans 13 amino acids. CDR3 residues: CASSFVGRGTQYF. The CDR3 DNA reads as TGTGCCAGCAGTTTTGTGGGGCGGGGGACCCAGTACTTC.

The rearrangement links TRBV4-1 to TRBJ2-7; 12 nucleotides align to TRBD2. Trimming removed 2 bases from V and 6 bases from J; junction bases left unmatched: 20. The CDR3 totals 20 residues. The V gene's germline CDR1 is MGHRA and CDR2 YSYEKL. The CDR3 is CASSQLIPGTSGQGGGEQYF. CDR3 nucleotides: TGCGCCAGCAGCCAACTCATCCCCGGGACTAGCGGGCAAGGGGGAGGCGAGCAGTACTTC.

This clonotype ranks as medium-sized. The CDR3 bases are TGTGCCAGCAGCTTAGGAGGTGACCATAGCAATCAGCCCCAGCATTTT. This encodes CASSLGGDHSNQPQHF. The rearrangement links TRBV7-2 to TRBJ1-5; no clear D gene. Trimming took 1 base from V and 0 from J, leaving 10 bases between them. The CDR3 is made up of 16 amino acids. The V gene's germline CDR1 is SGHTA and CDR2 FQGNSA.

This clonotype was seen at least ten times. Written as DNA, the CDR3 is TGTGCCAGCAGCTCTAAGGTCTCGGATACGCAGTATTTT. As protein: CASSSKVSDTQYF. The J gene is TRBJ2-3, the V gene TRBV9, with D hard to call. CDR1 SGDLS and CDR2 YYNGEE come from the germline V gene. CDR3 size: 13 residues. Trimming took off 4 bases at V and 6 bases at J, with 12 bases between the two ends.

The table lists this clonotype with a few counts. J is TRBJ2-1 and V is TRBV6-2 or TRBV6-3; D assignment may be TRBD1 or TRBD2 (5 bases each). Germline V gene lookup returns CDR1 MNHEY and CDR2 SVGEGT. V lost 7 bases to trimming and J lost 9 bases, with 25 bases between them. This CDR3 is 16 amino acids long. As DNA, the CDR3 is TGTGCCAGCACCTACGGGGCGGAACCCCCTTTACTTGAGCAGTTCTTC. It yields the protein CASTYGAEPPLLEQFF.